This T cell receptor beta chain derives from a study of HIV-infected patients and healthy controls. The CDR3 is made up of 14 amino acids. V lost 0 bases, J lost 2 bases, and 8 bases lay in between. Germline V lookup: CDR1 SGHRS, CDR2 YFSETQ. Roughly three months, about 14 weeks, into antiretroviral therapy, follow-up blood was collected. Whole blood was used without fractionation, so all unsorted peripheral T cells were included. In its sample, this clonotype was seen a few times. cDNA was made from about 480 ng RNA using alpha and beta constant primers. Each of the alpha and beta chains got its own library through chain-specific third strand synthesis with indices. One primer pair amplified all rearrangements per chain; each cDNA got molecular barcodes. Each CDR3 protein is one row after TCRdb ran MiXCR on the 5' RACE reads. The table has several thousand distinct CDR3 sequences, around 9.3% seen once.

The TCR originated in an adult with HIV infection. This material consisted of blood, taken during antiretroviral therapy. The chain recombines TRBV5-1 with TRBJ1-2, with D uncertain. CDR3 in amino acids: CASSLGPGNYGYTF. CDR3 DNA: TGCGCCAGCAGCTTGGGTCCAGGAAACTATGGCTACACCTTC.